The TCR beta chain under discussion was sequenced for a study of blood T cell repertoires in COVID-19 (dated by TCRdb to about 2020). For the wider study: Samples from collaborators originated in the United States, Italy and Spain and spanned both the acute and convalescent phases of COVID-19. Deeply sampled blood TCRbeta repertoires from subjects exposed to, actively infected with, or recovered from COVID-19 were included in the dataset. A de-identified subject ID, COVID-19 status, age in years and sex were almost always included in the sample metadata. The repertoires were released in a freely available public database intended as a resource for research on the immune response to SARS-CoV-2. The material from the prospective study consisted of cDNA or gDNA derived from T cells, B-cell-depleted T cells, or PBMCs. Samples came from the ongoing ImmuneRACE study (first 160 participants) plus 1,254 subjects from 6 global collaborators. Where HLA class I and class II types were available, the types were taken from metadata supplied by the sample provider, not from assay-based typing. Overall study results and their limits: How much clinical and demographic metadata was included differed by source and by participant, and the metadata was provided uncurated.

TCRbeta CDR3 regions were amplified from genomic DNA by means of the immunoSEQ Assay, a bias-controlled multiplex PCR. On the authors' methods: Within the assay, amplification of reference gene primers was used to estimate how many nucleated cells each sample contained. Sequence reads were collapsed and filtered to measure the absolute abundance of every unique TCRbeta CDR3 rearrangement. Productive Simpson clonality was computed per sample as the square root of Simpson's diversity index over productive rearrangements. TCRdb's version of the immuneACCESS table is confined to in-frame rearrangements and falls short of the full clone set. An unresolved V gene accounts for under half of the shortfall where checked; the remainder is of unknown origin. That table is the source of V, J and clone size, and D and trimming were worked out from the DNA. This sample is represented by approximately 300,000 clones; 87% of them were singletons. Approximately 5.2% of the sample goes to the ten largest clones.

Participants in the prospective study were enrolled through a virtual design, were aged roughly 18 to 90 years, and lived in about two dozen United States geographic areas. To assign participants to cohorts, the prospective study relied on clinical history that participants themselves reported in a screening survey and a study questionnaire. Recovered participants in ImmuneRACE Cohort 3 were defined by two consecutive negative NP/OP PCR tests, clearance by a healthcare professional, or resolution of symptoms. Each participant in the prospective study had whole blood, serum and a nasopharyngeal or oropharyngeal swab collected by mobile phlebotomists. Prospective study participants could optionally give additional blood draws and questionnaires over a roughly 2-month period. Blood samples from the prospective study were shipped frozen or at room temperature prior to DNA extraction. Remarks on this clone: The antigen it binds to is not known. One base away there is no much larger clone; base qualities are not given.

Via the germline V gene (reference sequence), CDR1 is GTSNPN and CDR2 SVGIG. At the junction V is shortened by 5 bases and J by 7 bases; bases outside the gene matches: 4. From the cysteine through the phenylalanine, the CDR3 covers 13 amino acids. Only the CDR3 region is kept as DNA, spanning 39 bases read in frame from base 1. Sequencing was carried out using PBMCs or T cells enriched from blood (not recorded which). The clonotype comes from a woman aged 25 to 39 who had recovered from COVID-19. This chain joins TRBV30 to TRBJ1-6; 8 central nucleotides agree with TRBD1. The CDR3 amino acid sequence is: CAWQGAENSPLHF. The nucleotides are TGTGCCTGGCAGGGGGCAGAGAATTCACCCCTCCACTTT.